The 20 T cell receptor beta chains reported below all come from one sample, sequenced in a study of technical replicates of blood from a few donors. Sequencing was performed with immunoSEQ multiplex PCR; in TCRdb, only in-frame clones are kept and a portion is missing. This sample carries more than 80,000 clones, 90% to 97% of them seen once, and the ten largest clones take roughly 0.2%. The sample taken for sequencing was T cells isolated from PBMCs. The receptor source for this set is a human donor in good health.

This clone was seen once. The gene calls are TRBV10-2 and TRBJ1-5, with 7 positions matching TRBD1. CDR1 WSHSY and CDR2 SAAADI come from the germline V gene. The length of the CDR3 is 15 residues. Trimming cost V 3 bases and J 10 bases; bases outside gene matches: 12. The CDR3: CASSDSGQALLPQHF. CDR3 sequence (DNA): TGCGCCAGCAGTGATTCTGGACAGGCCCTTCTACCCCAGCATTTT.

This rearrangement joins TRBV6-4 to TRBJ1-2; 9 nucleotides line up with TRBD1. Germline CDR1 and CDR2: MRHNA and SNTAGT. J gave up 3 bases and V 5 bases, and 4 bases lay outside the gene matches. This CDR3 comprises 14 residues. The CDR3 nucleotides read TGTGCCAGCAGTCGGACAGGGGAAGACTATGGCTACACCTTC. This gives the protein CASSRTGEDYGYTF.

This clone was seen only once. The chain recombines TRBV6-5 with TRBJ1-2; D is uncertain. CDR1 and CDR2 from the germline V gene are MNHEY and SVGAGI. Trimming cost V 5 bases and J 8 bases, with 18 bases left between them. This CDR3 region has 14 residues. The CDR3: CASSTILARGGYTF. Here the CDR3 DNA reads TGTGCCAGCAGTACCATACTAGCCCGCGGGGGCTACACCTTC.

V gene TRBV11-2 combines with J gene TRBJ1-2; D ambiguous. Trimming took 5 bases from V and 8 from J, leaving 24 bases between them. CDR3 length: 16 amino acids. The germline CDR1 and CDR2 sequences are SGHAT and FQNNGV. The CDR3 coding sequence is TGTGCCAGCAGCCCTCTAGCCGGAGGAGAGCTATGGGGCTACACCTTC. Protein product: CASSPLAGGELWGYTF.

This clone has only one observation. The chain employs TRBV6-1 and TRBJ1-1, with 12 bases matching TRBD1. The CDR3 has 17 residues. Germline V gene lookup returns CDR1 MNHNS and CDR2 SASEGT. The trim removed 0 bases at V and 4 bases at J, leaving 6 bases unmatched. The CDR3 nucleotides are TGTGCCAGCAGTGAAGCGGGGGGACAGGGGGCTTTCACTGAAGCTTTCTTT. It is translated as CASSEAGGQGAFTEAFF.

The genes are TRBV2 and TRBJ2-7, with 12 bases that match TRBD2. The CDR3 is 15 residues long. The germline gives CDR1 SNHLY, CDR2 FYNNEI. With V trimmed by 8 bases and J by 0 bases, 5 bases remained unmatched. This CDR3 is CASFTSGRTSYEQYF. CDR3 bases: TGTGCCAGCTTTACTAGCGGGAGGACCTCCTACGAGCAGTACTTC. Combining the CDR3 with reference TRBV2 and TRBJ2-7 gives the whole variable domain EPEVTQTPSHQVTQMGQEVILRCVPISNHLYFYWYRQILGQKVEFLVSFYNNEISEKSEIFDDQFSVERPDGSNFTLKIRSTKLEDSAMYFCASFTSGRTSYEQYFGPGTRLTVT.

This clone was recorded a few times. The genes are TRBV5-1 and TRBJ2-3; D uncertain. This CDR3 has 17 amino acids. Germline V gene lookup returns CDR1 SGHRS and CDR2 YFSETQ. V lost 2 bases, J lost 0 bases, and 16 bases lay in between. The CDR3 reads CASSFRLGLSSTDTQYF. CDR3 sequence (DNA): TGCGCCAGCAGCTTCCGGCTTGGGCTTTCTAGCACAGATACGCAGTATTTT.

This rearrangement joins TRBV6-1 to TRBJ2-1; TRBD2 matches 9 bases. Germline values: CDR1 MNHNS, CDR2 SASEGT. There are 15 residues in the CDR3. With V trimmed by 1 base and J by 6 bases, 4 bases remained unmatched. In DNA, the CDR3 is TGTGCCAGCAGTGAAGGTCGTAGCGGGAGCAATGAGCAGTTCTTC. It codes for CASSEGRSGSNEQFF.

The CDR3 nucleotides are TGCGCCAGCAGCTTGGTTACAGGGTCTAGGGAGACCCAGTACTTC. Protein sequence: CASSLVTGSRETQYF. The chain couples TRBV5-1 to TRBJ2-5, with D possibly being TRBD1 (6 bases). V was cut by 0 bases and J by 5 bases, with 14 bases left in between. The germline CDR1 and CDR2 sequences are SGHRS and YFSETQ. There are 15 residues in the CDR3.

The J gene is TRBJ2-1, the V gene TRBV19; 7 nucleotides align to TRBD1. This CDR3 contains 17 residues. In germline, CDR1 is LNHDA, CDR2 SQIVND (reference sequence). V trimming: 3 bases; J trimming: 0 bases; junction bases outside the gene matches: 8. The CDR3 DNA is TGTGCCAGTAGTATCTCCTTACAGGGGATCTCCTACAATGAGCAGTTCTTC. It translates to CASSISLQGISYNEQFF.

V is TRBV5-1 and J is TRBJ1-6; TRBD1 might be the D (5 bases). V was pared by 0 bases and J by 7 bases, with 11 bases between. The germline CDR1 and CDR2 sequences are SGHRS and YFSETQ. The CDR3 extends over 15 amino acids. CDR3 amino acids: CASSLAGTDNSPLHF. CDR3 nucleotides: TGCGCCAGCAGCTTGGCCGGGACTGACAATTCACCCCTCCACTTT.

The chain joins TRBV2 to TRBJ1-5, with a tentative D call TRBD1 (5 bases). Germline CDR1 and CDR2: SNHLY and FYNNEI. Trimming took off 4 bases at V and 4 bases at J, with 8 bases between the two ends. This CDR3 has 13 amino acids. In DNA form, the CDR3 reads TGTGCCAGCAGTGTTAGGGGAAATCAGCCCCAGCATTTT. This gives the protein CASSVRGNQPQHF.

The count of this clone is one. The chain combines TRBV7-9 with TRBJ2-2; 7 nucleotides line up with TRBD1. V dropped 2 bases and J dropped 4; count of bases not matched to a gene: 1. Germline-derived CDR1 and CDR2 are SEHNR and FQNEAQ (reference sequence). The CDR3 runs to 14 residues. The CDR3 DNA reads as TGTGCCAGCAGCTTAACAGGGGTCACCGGGGAGCTGTTTTTT. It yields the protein CASSLTGVTGELFF.

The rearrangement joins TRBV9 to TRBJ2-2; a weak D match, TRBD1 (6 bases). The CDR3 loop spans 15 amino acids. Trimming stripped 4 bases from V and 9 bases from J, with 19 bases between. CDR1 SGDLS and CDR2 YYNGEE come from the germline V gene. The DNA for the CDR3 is TGTGCCAGCAGCTTGATAGACAGGAATGGCCGGGAGCTGTTTTTT. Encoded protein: CASSLIDRNGRELFF.

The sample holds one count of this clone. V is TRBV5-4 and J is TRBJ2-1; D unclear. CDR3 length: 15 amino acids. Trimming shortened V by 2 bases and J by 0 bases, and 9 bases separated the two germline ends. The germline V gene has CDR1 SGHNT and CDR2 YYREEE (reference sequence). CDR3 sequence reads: CASSLVLSSYNEQFF. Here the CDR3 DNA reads TGTGCCAGCAGCTTAGTCCTCAGCTCCTACAATGAGCAGTTCTTC. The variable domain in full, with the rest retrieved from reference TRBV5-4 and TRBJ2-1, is ETGVTQSPTHLIKTRGQQVTLRCSSQSGHNTVSWYQQALGQGPQFIFQYYREEENGRGNFPPRFSGLQFPNYSSELNVNALELDDSALYLCASSLVLSSYNEQFFGPGTRLTVL.

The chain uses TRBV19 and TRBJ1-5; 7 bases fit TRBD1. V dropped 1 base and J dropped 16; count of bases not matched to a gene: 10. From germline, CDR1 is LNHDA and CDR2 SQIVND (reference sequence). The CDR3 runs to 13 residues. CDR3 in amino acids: CASSIAPGQPRHF. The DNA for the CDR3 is TGTGCCAGTAGTATAGCTCCGGGACAGCCAAGACATTTT.

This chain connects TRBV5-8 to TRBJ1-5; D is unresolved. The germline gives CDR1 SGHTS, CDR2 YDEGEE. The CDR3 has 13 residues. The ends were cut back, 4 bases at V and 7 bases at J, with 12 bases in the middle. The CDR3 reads CASSIIQWQPQHF. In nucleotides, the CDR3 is TGTGCCAGCAGCATTATCCAGTGGCAGCCCCAGCATTTT. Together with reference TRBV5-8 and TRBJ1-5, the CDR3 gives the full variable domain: EAGVTQSPTHLIKTRGQQATLRCSPISGHTSVYWYQQALGLGLQFLLWYDEGEERNRGNFPPRFSGRQFPNYSSELNVNALELEDSALYLCASSIIQWQPQHFGDGTRLSIL.

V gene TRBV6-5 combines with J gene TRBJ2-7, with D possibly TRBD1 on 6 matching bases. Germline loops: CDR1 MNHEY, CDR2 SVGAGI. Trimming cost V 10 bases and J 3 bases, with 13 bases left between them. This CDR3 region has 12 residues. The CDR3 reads CATRTDNYEQYF. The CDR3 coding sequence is TGTGCCACACGGACAGATAACTACGAGCAGTACTTC.

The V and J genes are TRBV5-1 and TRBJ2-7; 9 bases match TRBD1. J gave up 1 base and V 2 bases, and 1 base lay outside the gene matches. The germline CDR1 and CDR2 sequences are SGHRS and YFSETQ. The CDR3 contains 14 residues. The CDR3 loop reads CASSFGQGSYEQYF. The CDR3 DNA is TGCGCCAGCAGCTTTGGACAGGGGTCCTACGAGCAGTACTTC.

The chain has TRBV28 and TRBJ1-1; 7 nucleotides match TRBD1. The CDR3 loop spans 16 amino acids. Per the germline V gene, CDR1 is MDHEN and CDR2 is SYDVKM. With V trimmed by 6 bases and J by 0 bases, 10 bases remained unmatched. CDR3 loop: CASSRGIGTVNTEAFF. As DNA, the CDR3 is TGTGCCAGCAGCAGAGGGATCGGGACAGTGAACACTGAAGCTTTCTTT.